This paragraph reports one TCR beta chain. Its antigen remains undetermined. Within one base of it there is no much larger clone, and no base qualities were kept. Whole blood was collected in K2EDTA tubes by collaborating institutions according to the institutions' own protocols. For TCRbeta analysis, collaborator samples were shipped as frozen whole blood, as isolated PBMCs, or as DNA extracted from either sample type. This sample stems from a study of blood T cell repertoires in COVID-19 (dated by TCRdb to the early 2020s). The study in broad terms: The collaborator samples originated in the United States, Italy and Spain and spanned the acute and convalescent phases of COVID-19. The material from the prospective study consisted of cDNA or gDNA derived from T cells, B-cell-depleted T cells, or PBMCs. The dataset comprised deeply sampled blood TCRbeta repertoires from subjects exposed to, actively infected with, or recovered from COVID-19. The repertoires were made available in a free public database intended to serve as a resource for research on the immune response to SARS-CoV-2. The samples were drawn from two sources: the first 160 participants of the ongoing ImmuneRACE study, and 1,000 to 1,500 subjects contributed by 6 global collaborators. Nearly every sample came with metadata listing a de-identified subject ID, COVID-19 status, age in years and sex. Where available, HLA class I and class II types were taken from metadata supplied by the sample provider and were not determined by assay-based typing. The paper's findings and limits, for the study overall: The amount of clinical and demographic metadata varied by source and participant and was provided uncurated.

TCRbeta CDR3 regions were amplified from genomic DNA using the immunoSEQ Assay, a bias-controlled multiplex PCR. The authors' analysis ran thus. Nucleated cell counts per sample were estimated from amplification of reference gene primers within the assay. To quantify the absolute abundance of each unique TCRbeta CDR3 rearrangement, sequence reads were collapsed and filtered. For each sample, productive Simpson clonality was calculated as the square root of Simpson's diversity index across productive rearrangements. In its TCRdb copy, this immuneACCESS table keeps in-frame sequences only and misses some clones. Where compared with another copy, unresolved V genes explain less than half of these, and the others have no known cause. That table is the source of V, J and clone size, and D and trimming were worked out from the DNA. For this sample the table gives 69,000 or so clones, of which nearly 90% were detected only once. The ten top clones hold about 5% of the sample.

This TCR derives from a middle-aged man with acute or convalescent COVID-19. Sequencing input: peripheral blood.

The bases read TGTGCCAGCTCCCCTGGATTCGGGAGGGCGGAGACCCAGTACTTC. The encoded protein is CASSPGFGRAETQYF. The receptor chain draws on TRBV11-3 and TRBJ2-5, and TRBD2 matches 8 of the central bases. Inclusive of the bounding cysteine and phenylalanine, the CDR3 is 15 residues long. The retained sequence is limited to the CDR3, 45 bases, with the frame set at the first base. The germline V gene sets CDR1 to SGHNT and CDR2 to YENEEA. V lost 8 bases and J lost 5 bases, and the count of bases not matched to a germline gene is 13.